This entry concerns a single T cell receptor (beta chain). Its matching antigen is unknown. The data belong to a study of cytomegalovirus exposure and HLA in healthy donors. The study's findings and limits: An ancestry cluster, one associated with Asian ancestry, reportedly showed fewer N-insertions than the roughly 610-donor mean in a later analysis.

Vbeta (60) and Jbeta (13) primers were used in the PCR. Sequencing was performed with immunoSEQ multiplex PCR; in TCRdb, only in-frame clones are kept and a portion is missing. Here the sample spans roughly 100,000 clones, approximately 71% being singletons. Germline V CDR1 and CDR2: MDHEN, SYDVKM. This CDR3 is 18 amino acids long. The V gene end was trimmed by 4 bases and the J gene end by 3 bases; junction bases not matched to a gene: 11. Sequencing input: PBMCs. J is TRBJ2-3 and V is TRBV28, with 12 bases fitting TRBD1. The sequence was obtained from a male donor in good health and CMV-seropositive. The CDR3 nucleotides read TGTGCCAGCAGTTACTATTACAAGGGACAGGGGGCAACAGATACGCAGTATTTT. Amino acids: CASSYYYKGQGATDTQYF. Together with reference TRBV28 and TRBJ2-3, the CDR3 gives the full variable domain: DVKVTQSSRYLVKRTGEKVFLECVQDMDHENMFWYRQDPGLGLRLIYFSYDVKMKEKGDIPEGYSVSREKKERFSLILESASTNQTSMYLCASSYYYKGQGATDTQYFGPGTRLTVL.